The rows below give T cell receptor beta chains drawn from one sample of a study of blood T cell repertoires in COVID-19. Method: immunoSEQ multiplex PCR; TCRdb's copy keeps in-frame clones and lacks some. The data contain approximately 220,000 clones, roughly 87% of them singletons. Sample: PBMCs or T cells enriched from blood (not recorded which). The receptors stem from a woman aged 25 to 45 with acute COVID-19. CDR3s include the opening cysteine and the closing phenylalanine or tryptophan. The D gene is left open where the match is weak. Size is omitted from some rows. Given values are once, few, many or a class for expanded clones.

cdr3_length	v_call	d_call	clone_size	j_call	cdr3_nt	cdr3_aa
15	TRBV7-2	.	once	TRBJ2-7	TGTGCCAGCAGCTTAGCTGCAGGTTTCTCCTACGAGCAGTACTTC	CASSLAAGFSYEQYF
14	TRBV4-1	.	.	TRBJ2-1	TGCGCCAGCAGCCAAGAGGTCTCTACTGATGAGCAGTTCTTC	CASSQEVSTDEQFF
17	TRBV6-1	TRBD1	.	TRBJ1-3	TGTGCCAGCAGTGACCCTACAGGGGGCGGCCTTGGAAACACCATATATTTT	CASSDPTGGGLGNTIYF
13	TRBV2	.	.	TRBJ1-4	TGTGCCGGATCCTCAGGGTCTTGGGAAAAACTGTTTTTT	CAGSSGSWEKLFF
14	TRBV7-2	.	few	TRBJ2-4	TGTGCCAGCAGCTCCCAGGCCGAAGCGGACATTCAGTACTTC	CASSSQAEADIQYF
12	TRBV2	.	.	TRBJ1-1	TGTGCCAGCACGAGGTTGAGCACTGAAGCTTTCTTT	CASTRLSTEAFF
12	TRBV5-6	.	.	TRBJ2-1	TGTGCCAGCAGCCTCTACAGGAATGAGCAGTTCTTC	CASSLYRNEQFF
13	TRBV6-5	.	.	TRBJ2-7	TGTGCCCTGCGGAGGGGCGGACCTTACGAGCAGTACTTC	CALRRGGPYEQYF
14	TRBV11-2	.	.	TRBJ2-2	TGTGCCAGCAGCCCGGCGGGTGTGCCCGGGGAGCTGTTTTTT	CASSPAGVPGELFF
12	TRBV11-3	.	.	TRBJ2-1	TGTGCCAGCAGCTTAAGTAGTCATGAGCAGTTCTTC	CASSLSSHEQFF
12	TRBV7-2	.	.	TRBJ2-5	TGTGCCAGCAGCTTAGGGCGGGAGACCCAGTACTTC	CASSLGRETQYF
15	TRBV5-8	.	many	TRBJ2-6	TGTGCCAGGGAATCACAGGGATCTGGGGCCAACGTCCTGACTTTC	CARESQGSGANVLTF
14	TRBV5-5	TRBD1	.	TRBJ1-2	TGTGCCAGCAGCTTGCTCCAGGGGGCCTATGGCTACACCTTC	CASSLLQGAYGYTF
16	TRBV19	TRBD1	once	TRBJ2-7	TGTGCCAGTAGTATAGGAACGGGCCAGGGGGCCTACGAGCAGTACTTC	CASSIGTGQGAYEQYF
15	TRBV10-3	.	.	TRBJ2-1	TGTGCCATCAGGGGGGGACAGAGTAACTACAATGAGCAGTTCTTC	CAIRGGQSNYNEQFF
15	TRBV7-9	.	.	TRBJ2-1	TGTGCCAGCAGCTTAGCAGAGATACTTTACAATGAGCAGTTCTTC	CASSLAEILYNEQFF
18	TRBV4-1	TRBD1	.	TRBJ1-2	TGCGCCAGCAGCCAAGATCGAGGACAGGGAGAAGCTAACTATGGCTACACCTTC	CASSQDRGQGEANYGYTF
13	TRBV9	.	.	TRBJ1-1	TGTGCCAGCAGCGAGGGTGGGAGCACTGAAGCTTTCTTT	CASSEGGSTEAFF
14	TRBV30	.	.	TRBJ2-3	TGTGCCTGGAGAGGGCGGGTCCACACAGATACGCAGTATTTT	CAWRGRVHTDTQYF
15	TRBV4-1	.	.	TRBJ2-7	TGCGCCAGCAGCCACCGGGATCCCCCCTCTCGCGAGCAGTACTTC	CASSHRDPPSREQYF
13	TRBV7-8	TRBD1	.	TRBJ1-5	TGTGCCAGCAGCATTGACAGGGCTCAGCCCCAGCATTTT	CASSIDRAQPQHF
14	TRBV10-1	.	.	TRBJ2-2	TGCGCCAGCAGTGAGTCGACGGAGGGCGGGGAGCTGTTTTTT	CASSESTEGGELFF
15	TRBV3-1/TRBV3-2	TRBD2	.	TRBJ2-3	TGTGCCAGCAGCCAAACGGGGGGGATCACAGATACGCAGTATTTT	CASSQTGGITDTQYF
15	TRBV23-1	TRBD1	.	TRBJ2-1	TGCGCCAGCAGTCGATGGACAGGGGGCTGCAATGAGCAGTTCTTC	CASSRWTGGCNEQFF
15	TRBV5-1	.	.	TRBJ1-4	TGCGCCAGCAGCGTATTACAGGGAACTAATGAAAAACTGTTTTTT	CASSVLQGTNEKLFF
14	TRBV2	TRBD1	many	TRBJ1-2	TGTGCCAGCAGGCCGGACAGGTTTGACTATGGCTACACCTTC	CASRPDRFDYGYTF
13	TRBV11-2	.	once	TRBJ1-1	TGTGCCAGCAGCTTAACGGGGAACACTGAAGCTTTCTTT	CASSLTGNTEAFF